The 4 T cell receptor beta chains listed next were all sequenced from one sample in a study of neoadjuvant nivolumab and ipilimumab in lung cancer. Only in-frame clones appear in the TCRdb table, and some are missing; sequencing was by immunoSEQ multiplex PCR. The repertoire holds more than 20,000 clones, with around 83% as singletons. The material was tumor tissue, obtained after neoadjuvant nivolumab, alone or with ipilimumab, at or shortly before surgery. The receptors here all came from an adult with non-small cell lung cancer.

V usage is TRBV6-1 and J usage is TRBJ1-4; D is unresolved. V was shortened by 2 bases and J by 0 bases, with 10 bases between the two germline ends. This CDR3 contains 16 residues. CDR1 MNHNS and CDR2 SASEGT come from the germline V gene. CDR3 protein: CASSESMAATNEKLFF. In DNA, the CDR3 is TGTGCCAGCAGTGAAAGTATGGCCGCAACTAATGAAAAACTGTTTTTT.

This chain uses TRBV18 with TRBJ1-1; D not certain. The V end was cut by 6 bases, the J end by 1 base, with 12 bases between. CDR3 size: 14 residues. CDR1 and CDR2 from the germline V gene are KGHSH and LQKENI. CDR3 in DNA: TGTGCCAGCTCTCTTGACGGCTGGAACACTGAAGCTTTCTTT. This encodes CASSLDGWNTEAFF.

The rearrangement links TRBV6-1 to TRBJ1-5; a weak D match, TRBD1 (5 bases). V shed 6 bases and J shed 0 bases, with 9 bases lying between them. CDR1 and CDR2 from the germline V gene are MNHNS and SASEGT. The CDR3 consists of 14 residues. As DNA, the CDR3 is TGTGCCAGCAGCAGGGATTCTAGCAATCAGCCCCAGCATTTT. Protein sequence: CASSRDSSNQPQHF.

This sequence joins TRBV6-5 and TRBJ1-1, with D perhaps TRBD1 (6 bases). Germline loops: CDR1 MNHEY, CDR2 SVGAGI. CDR3 length equals 13 residues. The ends were cut back, 6 bases at V and 5 bases at J, with 13 bases in the middle. CDR3 in amino acids: CASRPRGRTEAFF. CDR3 coding DNA: TGTGCCAGCAGACCCAGGGGTCGGACTGAAGCTTTCTTT.